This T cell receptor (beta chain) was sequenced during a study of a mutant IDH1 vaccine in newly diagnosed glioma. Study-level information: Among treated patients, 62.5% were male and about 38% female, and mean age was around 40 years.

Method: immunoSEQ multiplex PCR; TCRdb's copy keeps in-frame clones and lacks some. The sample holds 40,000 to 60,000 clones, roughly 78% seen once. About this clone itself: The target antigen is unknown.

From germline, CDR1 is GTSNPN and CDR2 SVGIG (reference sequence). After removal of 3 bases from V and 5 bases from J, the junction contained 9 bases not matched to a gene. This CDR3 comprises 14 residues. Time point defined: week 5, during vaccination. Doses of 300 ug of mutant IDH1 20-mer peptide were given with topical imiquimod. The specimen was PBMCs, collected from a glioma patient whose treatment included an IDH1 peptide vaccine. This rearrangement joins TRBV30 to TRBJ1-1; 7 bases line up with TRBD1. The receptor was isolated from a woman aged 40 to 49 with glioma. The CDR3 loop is CAWRYRGGSTEAFF. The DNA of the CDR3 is TGTGCCTGGAGGTACAGGGGTGGTTCGACTGAAGCTTTCTTT.